Each of the 6 T cell receptor beta chains below was sequenced from the same sample in a study of cytomegalovirus exposure and HLA in healthy donors. PCR involved 60 Vbeta and 13 Jbeta primers. Method: immunoSEQ multiplex PCR; TCRdb's copy keeps in-frame clones and lacks some. The top ten hold roughly 1.4% of the sample, which has 150,000 to 200,000 clones, 81% seen once. What was sequenced was PBMCs. All receptors come from a man in his forties or fifties in good health and CMV-seropositive.

This chain uses TRBV30 with TRBJ1-1; D uncertain. There are 15 residues in the CDR3. V was cut by 2 bases and J by 1 base, with 14 bases left in between. CDR1 is GTSNPN and CDR2 is SVGIG in the germline V gene (reference sequence). The CDR3 DNA reads TGTGCCTGGAGTCGACTCCGGGGTGCGAACACTGAAGCTTTCTTT. Protein sequence: CAWSRLRGANTEAFF.

The chain links TRBV28 to TRBJ1-4; weak D call: TRBD1 (5 bases). Germline lookup yields CDR1 MDHEN and CDR2 SYDVKM. CDR3 size: 15 residues. V lost 4 bases and J 8 bases, leaving 17 bases between the germline ends. In nucleotides, the CDR3 is TGTGCCAGCAGTTACCCGTCGGGGGGTTGGGAAAAACTGTTTTTT. Translating gives CASSYPSGGWEKLFF.

This clone was counted only a few times. The chain employs TRBV30 and TRBJ1-2; 7 bases align to TRBD1. The CDR3 extends over 14 amino acids. CDR1 is GTSNPN and CDR2 is SVGIG in the germline V gene (reference sequence). Losses at the gene ends were 5 bases for V and 3 bases for J; bases not matched to a gene: 9. CDR3 coding DNA: TGTGCCTGGGAGCAGGGGGAGACCCACTATGGCTACACCTTC. Translating it yields CAWEQGETHYGYTF. The full variable domain, in which reference TRBV30 and TRBJ1-2 provide the parts outside the CDR3, is SQTIHQWPATLVQPVGSPLSLECTVEGTSNPNLYWYRQAAGRGLQLLFYSVGIGQISSEVPQNLSASRPQDRQFILSSKKLLLSDSGFYLCAWEQGETHYGYTFGSGTRLTVV.

CDR3 nucleotides: TGTGCCAGCAGCGGGACAGGGGGGGTCTATGGCTACACCTTC. It encodes CASSGTGGVYGYTF. This chain links TRBV6-5 with TRBJ1-2; 11 positions agree with TRBD1. The CDR3 loop spans 14 amino acids. From germline, CDR1 is MNHEY and CDR2 SVGAGI. With 6 bases clipped from V and 4 bases from J, the junction kept 4 bases outside the gene matches.

This chain connects TRBV2 to TRBJ1-2; 11 nucleotides agree with TRBD1. V dropped 5 bases and J dropped 7; count of bases not matched to a gene: 6. This CDR3 region has 14 residues. In germline, CDR1 is SNHLY, CDR2 FYNNEI. The CDR3 DNA follows: TGTGCCAGCAGTAAGGACAGGGGGCTAAGTGGCTACACCTTC. Translating gives CASSKDRGLSGYTF.

Comment on this clone: Other DNA sequences in the same sample also yield this CDR3. The V and J genes are TRBV27 and TRBJ2-5; 10 nucleotides agree with TRBD1. The germline gives CDR1 MNHEY, CDR2 SMNVEV (reference sequence). CDR3 length: 15 amino acids. J gave up 3 bases and V 5 bases, and 6 bases lay outside the gene matches. CDR3 amino acids: CASSGTGTGEETQYF. The CDR3 nucleotides read TGTGCCAGCAGTGGTACCGGGACAGGGGAAGAGACCCAGTACTTC.